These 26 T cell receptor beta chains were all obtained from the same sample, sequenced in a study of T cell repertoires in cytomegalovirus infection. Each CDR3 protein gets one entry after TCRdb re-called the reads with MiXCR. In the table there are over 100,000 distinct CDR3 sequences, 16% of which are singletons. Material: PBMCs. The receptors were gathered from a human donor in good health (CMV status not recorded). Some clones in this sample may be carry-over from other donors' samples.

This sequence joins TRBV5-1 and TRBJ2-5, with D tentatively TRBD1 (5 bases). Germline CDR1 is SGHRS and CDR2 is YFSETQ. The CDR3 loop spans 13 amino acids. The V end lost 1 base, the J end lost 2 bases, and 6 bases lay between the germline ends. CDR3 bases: TGCGCCAGCAGCTTGAGACAGCAAGAGACCCAGTACTTC. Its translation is CASSLRQQETQYF.

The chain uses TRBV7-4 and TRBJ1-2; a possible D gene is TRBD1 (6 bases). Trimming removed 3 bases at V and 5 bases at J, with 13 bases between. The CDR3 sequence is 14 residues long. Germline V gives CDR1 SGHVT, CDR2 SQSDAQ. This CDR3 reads CASSFTGGRYGYTF. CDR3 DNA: TGTGCCAGCAGCTTCACGGGGGGCCGATATGGCTACACCTTC.

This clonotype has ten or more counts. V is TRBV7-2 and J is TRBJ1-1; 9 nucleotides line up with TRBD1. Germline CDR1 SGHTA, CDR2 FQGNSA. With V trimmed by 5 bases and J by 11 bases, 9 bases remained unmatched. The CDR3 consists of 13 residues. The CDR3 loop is CASSPRDRAGAFF. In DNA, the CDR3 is TGTGCCAGCAGCCCCCGGGACAGGGCAGGGGCTTTCTTT.

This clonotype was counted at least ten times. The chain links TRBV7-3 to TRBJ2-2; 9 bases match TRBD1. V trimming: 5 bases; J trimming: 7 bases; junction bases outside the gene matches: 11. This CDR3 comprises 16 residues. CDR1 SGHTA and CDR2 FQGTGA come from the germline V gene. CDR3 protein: CASSRRQGGTYGELFF. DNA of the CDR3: TGTGCCAGCAGCCGCCGACAGGGGGGGACGTACGGGGAGCTGTTTTTT.

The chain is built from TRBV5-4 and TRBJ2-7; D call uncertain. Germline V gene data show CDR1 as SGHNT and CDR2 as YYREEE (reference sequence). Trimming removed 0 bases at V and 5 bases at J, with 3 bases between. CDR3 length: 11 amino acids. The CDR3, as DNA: TGTGCCAGCAGCTTGGGTCACGAGCAGTACTTC. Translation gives CASSLGHEQYF. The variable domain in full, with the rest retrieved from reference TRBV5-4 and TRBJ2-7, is ETGVTQSPTHLIKTRGQQVTLRCSSQSGHNTVSWYQQALGQGPQFIFQYYREEENGRGNFPPRFSGLQFPNYSSELNVNALELDDSALYLCASSLGHEQYFGPGTRLTVT.

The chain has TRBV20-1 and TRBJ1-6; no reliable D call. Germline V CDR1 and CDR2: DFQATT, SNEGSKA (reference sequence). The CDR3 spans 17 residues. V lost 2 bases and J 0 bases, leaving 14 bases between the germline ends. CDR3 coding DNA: TGCAGTGCTAGAAAGCCCTTGGGGAGCTCCTATAATTCACCCCTCCACTTT. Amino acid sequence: CSARKPLGSSYNSPLHF.

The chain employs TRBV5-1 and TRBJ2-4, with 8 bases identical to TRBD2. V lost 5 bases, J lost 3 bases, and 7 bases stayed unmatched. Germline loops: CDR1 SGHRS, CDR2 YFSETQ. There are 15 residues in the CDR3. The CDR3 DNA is TGCGCCAGCAGGCTGGGAGCGGGGGTCAAAAACATTCAGTACTTC. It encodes CASRLGAGVKNIQYF.

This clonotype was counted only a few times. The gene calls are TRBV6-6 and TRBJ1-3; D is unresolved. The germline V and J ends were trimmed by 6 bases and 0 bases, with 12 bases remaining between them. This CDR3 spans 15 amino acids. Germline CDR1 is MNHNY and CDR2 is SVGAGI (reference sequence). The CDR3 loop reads CASRHAGSSGNTIYF. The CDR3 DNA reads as TGTGCCAGCAGACACGCCGGTAGCTCTGGAAACACCATATATTTT.

The CDR3 region is CASSVRARNTEAFF. The CDR3 DNA follows: TGTGCCAGCAGCGTAAGGGCCAGGAACACTGAAGCTTTCTTT. V usage is TRBV9 and J usage is TRBJ1-1; D is ambiguous. There are 14 residues in the CDR3. V was clipped by 1 base and J by 1 base, with 8 bases between them. Germline-derived CDR1 and CDR2 are SGDLS and YYNGEE.

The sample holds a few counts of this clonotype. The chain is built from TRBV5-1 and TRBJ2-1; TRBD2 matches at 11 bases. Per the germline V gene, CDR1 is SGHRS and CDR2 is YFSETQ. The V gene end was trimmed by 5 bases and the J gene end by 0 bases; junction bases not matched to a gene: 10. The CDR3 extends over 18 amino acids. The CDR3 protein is CASSNGLAGYSSYNEQFF. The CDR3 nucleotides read TGCGCCAGCAGTAATGGACTAGCGGGTTATAGCTCCTACAATGAGCAGTTCTTC.

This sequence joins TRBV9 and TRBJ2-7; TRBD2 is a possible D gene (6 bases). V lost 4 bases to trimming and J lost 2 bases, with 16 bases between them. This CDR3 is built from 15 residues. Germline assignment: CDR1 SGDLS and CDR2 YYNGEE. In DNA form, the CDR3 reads TGTGCCAGCAGCCCCAGGAGGGAGACTACCTACGAGCAGTACTTC. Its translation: CASSPRRETTYEQYF.

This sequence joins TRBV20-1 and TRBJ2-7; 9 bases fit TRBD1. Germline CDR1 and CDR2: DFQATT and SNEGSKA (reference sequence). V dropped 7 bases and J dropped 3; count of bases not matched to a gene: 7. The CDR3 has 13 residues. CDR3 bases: TGCAGTGTAACGGGACAGGGTGACTACGAGCAGTACTTC. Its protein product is CSVTGQGDYEQYF.

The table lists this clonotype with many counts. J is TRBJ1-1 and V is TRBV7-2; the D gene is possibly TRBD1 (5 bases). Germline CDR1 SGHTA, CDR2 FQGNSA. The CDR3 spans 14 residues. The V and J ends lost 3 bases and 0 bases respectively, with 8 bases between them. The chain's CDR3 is CASSLGRLNTEAFF. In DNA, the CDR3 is TGTGCCAGCAGCTTGGGACGGTTGAACACTGAAGCTTTCTTT.

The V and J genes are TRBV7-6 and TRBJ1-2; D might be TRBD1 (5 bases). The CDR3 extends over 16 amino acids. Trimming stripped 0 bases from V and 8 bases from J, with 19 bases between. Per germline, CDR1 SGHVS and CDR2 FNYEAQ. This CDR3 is CASSLAGVEGVNGYTF. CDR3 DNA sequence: TGTGCCAGCAGCTTAGCTGGTGTAGAAGGGGTGAACGGCTACACCTTC.

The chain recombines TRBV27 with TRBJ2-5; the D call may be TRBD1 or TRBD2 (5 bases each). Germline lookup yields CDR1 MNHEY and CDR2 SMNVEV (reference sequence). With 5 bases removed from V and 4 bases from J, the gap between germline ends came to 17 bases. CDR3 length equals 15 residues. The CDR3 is CASSPSWGAGETQYF. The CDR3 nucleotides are TGTGCCAGCAGTCCCTCATGGGGCGCGGGAGAGACCCAGTACTTC.

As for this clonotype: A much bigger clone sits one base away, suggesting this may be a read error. The CDR3, as DNA: TGTGCCAGCACCCTCGTCCCTGGAAACACCATATATTTT. It codes for CASTLVPGNTIYF. V is TRBV7-2 and J is TRBJ1-3; D remains unclear. CDR3 length: 13 residues. V lost 7 bases and J lost 2, with 9 bases in between. Germline CDR1 SGHTA, CDR2 FQGNSA.

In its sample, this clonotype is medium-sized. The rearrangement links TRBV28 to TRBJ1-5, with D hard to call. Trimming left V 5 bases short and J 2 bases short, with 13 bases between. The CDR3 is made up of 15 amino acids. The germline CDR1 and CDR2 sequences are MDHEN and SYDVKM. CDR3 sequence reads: CASSLISGRNQPQHF. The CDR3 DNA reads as TGTGCCAGCAGTCTCATCTCCGGCCGCAATCAGCCCCAGCATTTT.

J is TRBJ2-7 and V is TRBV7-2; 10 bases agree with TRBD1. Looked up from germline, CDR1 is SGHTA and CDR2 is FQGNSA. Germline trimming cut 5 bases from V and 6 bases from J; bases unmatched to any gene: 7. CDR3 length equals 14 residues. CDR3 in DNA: TGTGCCAGCAGCACCGGGACAGGGGCCCGCGAGCAGTACTTC. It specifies CASSTGTGAREQYF.

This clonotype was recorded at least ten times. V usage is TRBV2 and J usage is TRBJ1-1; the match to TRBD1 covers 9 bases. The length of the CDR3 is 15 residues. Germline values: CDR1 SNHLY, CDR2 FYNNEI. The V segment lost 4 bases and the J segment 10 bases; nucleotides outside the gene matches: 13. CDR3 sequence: CASSVSGQGWIPAFF. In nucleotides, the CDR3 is TGTGCCAGCAGTGTATCGGGACAGGGTTGGATTCCAGCTTTCTTT.

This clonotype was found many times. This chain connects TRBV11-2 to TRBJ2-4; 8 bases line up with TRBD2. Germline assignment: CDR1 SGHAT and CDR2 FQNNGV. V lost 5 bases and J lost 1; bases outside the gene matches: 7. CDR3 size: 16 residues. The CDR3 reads CASSPLAGTAKNIQYF. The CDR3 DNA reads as TGTGCCAGCAGCCCCTTAGCGGGGACTGCCAAAAACATTCAGTACTTC.

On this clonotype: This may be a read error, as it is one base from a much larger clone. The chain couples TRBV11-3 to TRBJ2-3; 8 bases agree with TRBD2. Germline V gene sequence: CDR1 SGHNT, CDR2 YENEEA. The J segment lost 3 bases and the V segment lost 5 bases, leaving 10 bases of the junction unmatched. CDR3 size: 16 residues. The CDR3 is CASSRGLARSTDTQYF. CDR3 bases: TGTGCCAGCAGCCGAGGACTAGCTCGATCTACAGATACGCAGTATTTT.

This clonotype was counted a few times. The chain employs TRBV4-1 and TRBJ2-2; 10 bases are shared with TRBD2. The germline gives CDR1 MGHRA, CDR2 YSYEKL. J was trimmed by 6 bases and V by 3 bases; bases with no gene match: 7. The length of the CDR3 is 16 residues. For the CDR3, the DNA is TGCGCCAGCAGCCACCCAGCGGGGGGGCAGTCCGGGGAGCTGTTTTTT. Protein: CASSHPAGGQSGELFF.

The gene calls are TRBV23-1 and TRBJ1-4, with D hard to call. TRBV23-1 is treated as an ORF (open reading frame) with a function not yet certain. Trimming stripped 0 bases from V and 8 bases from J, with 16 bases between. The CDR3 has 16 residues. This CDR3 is CASSQSGRAEREKLFF. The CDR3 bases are TGCGCCAGCAGTCAATCCGGACGGGCGGAGCGGGAAAAACTGTTTTTT.

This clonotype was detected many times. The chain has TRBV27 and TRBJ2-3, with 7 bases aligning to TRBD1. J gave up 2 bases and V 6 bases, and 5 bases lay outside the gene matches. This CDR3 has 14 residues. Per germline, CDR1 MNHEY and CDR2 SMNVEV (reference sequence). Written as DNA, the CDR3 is TGTGCCAGCAGCATAGGACAGGTCACAGATACGCAGTATTTT. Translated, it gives CASSIGQVTDTQYF.

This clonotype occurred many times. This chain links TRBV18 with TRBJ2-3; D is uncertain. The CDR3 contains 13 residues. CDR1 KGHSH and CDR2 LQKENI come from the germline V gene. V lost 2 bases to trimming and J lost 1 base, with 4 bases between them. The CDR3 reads CASSPRRTDTQYF. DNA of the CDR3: TGTGCCAGCTCACCAAGACGCACAGATACGCAGTATTTT.

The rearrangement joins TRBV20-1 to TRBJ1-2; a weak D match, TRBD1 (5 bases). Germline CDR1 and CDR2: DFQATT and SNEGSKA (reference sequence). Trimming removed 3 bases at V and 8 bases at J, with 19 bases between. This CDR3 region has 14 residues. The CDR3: CSARGEGWRGGYTF. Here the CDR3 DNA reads TGCAGTGCTAGGGGCGAGGGGTGGAGGGGCGGCTACACCTTC.